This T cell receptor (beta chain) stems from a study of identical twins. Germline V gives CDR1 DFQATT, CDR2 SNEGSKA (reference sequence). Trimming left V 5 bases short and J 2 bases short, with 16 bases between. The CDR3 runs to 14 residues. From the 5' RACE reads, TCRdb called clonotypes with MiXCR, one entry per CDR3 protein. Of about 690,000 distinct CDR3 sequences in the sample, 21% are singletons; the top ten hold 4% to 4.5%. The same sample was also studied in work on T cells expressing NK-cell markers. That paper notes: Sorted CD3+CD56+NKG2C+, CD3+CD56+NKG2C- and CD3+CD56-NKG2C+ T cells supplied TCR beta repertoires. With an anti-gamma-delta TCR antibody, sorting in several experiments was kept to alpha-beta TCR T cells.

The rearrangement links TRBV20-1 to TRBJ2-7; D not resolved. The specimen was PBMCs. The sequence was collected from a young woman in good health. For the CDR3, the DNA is TGCAGTGCTCCCCAAGGCAAAGCTCCCTACGAGCAGTACTTC. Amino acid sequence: CSAPQGKAPYEQYF.